These 8 T cell receptor beta chains were sequenced from one sample in a study of T-cell reconstitution after alpha-beta-depleted transplantation in children (dated by TCRdb to the mid-2010s). The library was produced with PCR. Sequencing was performed on an Illumina HiSeq 2500. TCR library preparation used molecular barcoding, with unique molecular identifiers applied to normalize quantification of the TCRbeta repertoire. Through fastp at Q25 and MiXCR, TCRdb rebuilt clones from the public reads, retaining in-frame beta chains. CDR3 protein sequences are deduplicated, and each keeps its most common genes and DNA. The sample table contains 200,000 or so distinct CDR3 sequences; only one count was recorded for roughly 6.3% of them. About 5% of the sample goes to the ten largest clones. Per the publication, the treatment or condition label means: allogeneic hematopoietic cell transplantation with graft depleted of TCRalphabeta T cells and CD19 B cells.

The sequencing here drew on PBMCs, taken before TCRalphabeta/CD19-depleted stem cell transplant. Receptors originate from a girl less than two years old with combined immunodeficiency, due to receive a stem cell transplant.

This clonotype was observed at least ten times. This chain connects TRBV11-2 to TRBJ1-2; the D gene is possibly TRBD1 (5 bases). Trimming left V 2 bases short and J 2 bases short, with 9 bases between. CDR1 and CDR2 (germline): SGHAT, FQNNGV. The CDR3 spans 14 residues. This CDR3 is CASSLKRQNYGYTF. CDR3 nucleotide sequence: TGTGCCAGCAGCTTAAAACGACAGAACTATGGCTACACCTTC.

In its sample, this clonotype was seen many times. This chain connects TRBV5-1 to TRBJ1-2; TRBD1 aligns across 11 bases. Germline trimming cut 3 bases from V and 3 bases from J; bases unmatched to any gene: 4. The V gene's germline CDR1 is SGHRS and CDR2 YFSETQ. CDR3 length: 15 residues. CDR3: CASSSDRGLYYGYTF. DNA of the CDR3: TGCGCCAGCAGCTCGGACAGGGGGCTGTACTATGGCTACACCTTC.

This clonotype appeared a few times. The chain is built from TRBV30 and TRBJ2-7; TRBD1 matches at 7 bases. Germline assignment: CDR1 GTSNPN and CDR2 SVGIG (reference sequence). There are 14 residues in the CDR3. J was trimmed by 5 bases and V by 1 base; bases with no gene match: 8. CDR3 sequence: CAWSAPTGWDEQYF. The CDR3 DNA follows: TGTGCCTGGAGTGCCCCGACAGGGTGGGACGAGCAGTACTTC.

As concerns this clonotype: Because the CDR3 is missing its conserved closing phenylalanine or tryptophan, this is likely a read error. The chain is built from TRBV18 and TRBJ1-1, with 7 positions matching TRBD1. The J segment lost 5 bases and the V segment lost 2 bases, leaving 2 bases of the junction unmatched. Germline V gives CDR1 KGHSH, CDR2 LQKENI. This CDR3 spans 13 amino acids. CDR3 DNA sequence: TGTGCCAGCTCACCATTCAGGGGGACTGAAGCTTTCTCT. This codes for CASSPFRGTEAFS.

Ten or more counts support this clonotype. This sequence joins TRBV6-6 and TRBJ1-6; D is uncertain. Germline lookup yields CDR1 MNHNY and CDR2 SVGAGI (reference sequence). The CDR3 totals 16 residues. Trimming removed 6 bases from V and 8 bases from J, with 20 bases in between. Here the CDR3 DNA reads TGTGCCAGCAGCCCCCAAGGCTTGAGGGCGTATTCACCCCTCCACTTT. As protein: CASSPQGLRAYSPLHF.

This clonotype came up a few times. The rearrangement uses TRBV12-3 or TRBV12-4 and TRBJ2-7, with TRBD1 matching over 9 bases. V lost 6 bases and J lost 3; bases outside the gene matches: 9. The CDR3 is 15 amino acids. The DNA of the CDR3 is TGTGCCAGCAGCCCAGGGACAGGGCTTAACTACGAGCAGTACTTC. Amino acids: CASSPGTGLNYEQYF.

At least ten counts were recorded for this clonotype. V gene TRBV6-1 combines with J gene TRBJ2-2; TRBD1 or TRBD2 may be the D gene (6 bases each). Germline V gene lookup returns CDR1 MNHNS and CDR2 SASEGT. The CDR3 is made up of 16 amino acids. This CDR3 is CALTTVGGDNTGELFF. CDR3 coding DNA: TGTGCTCTCACGACAGTGGGGGGCGATAACACCGGGGAGCTGTTTTTT.

This clonotype was recorded at least ten times. The chain couples TRBV5-1 to TRBJ1-4; 7 bases agree with TRBD1. The CDR3 has 14 residues. The ends lost 1 base at V and 7 bases at J; junction bases unmatched: 4. Germline V CDR1 and CDR2: SGHRS, YFSETQ. The CDR3 protein is CASSLQGDREKLFF. CDR3 nucleotides: TGCGCCAGCAGCTTGCAGGGGGATCGTGAAAAACTGTTTTTT.